The rows below give T cell receptor beta chains drawn from one sample of a study of shared clonotypes between healthy human individuals. Clones were sequenced by immunoSEQ multiplex PCR, and TCRdb holds only the in-frame ones, with some missing. Of about 1 million clones in the sample, around 76% were seen once. Sequencing was carried out using memory CD4+ T cells sorted from blood. The receptors were gathered from a man between 18 and 29 years old in good health. Both conserved end residues are trimmed from each CDR3. A D gene is named only where the DNA matches it firmly.

j_call cdr3_length d_call v_call cdr3_aa
TRBJ2-1 12 TRBD2 TRBV18 ASSPGLAYNEQF
TRBJ2-7 13 TRBD1 TRBV6-1 ASSARTGTGYEQY
TRBJ2-7 13 NA TRBV9 ASSFGEATTYEQY
TRBJ1-1 16 NA TRBV4-1 ASSQDLPVGQGNTEAF
TRBJ2-7 12 NA TRBV30 AWSGGGSSYEQY
TRBJ2-1 10 NA TRBV5-1 ASSGTLYEQF
TRBJ1-3 12 NA TRBV19 ASSRPGTGNTIY
TRBJ2-1 13 NA TRBV5-1 ASSLALAAYNEQF
TRBJ2-2 20 TRBD2 TRBV23-1 ASSQAGDWTSGVPANTGELF
TRBJ2-5 13 NA TRBV14 ASSQETGLWETQY
TRBJ1-4 15 TRBD1 TRBV7-2 ASSTRQGAGTNEKLF
TRBJ2-3 13 NA TRBV5-1 ASSLDTSRADTQY
TRBJ2-7 13 TRBD2 TRBV12-5 ASGLRTSASYEQY
TRBJ2-5 14 TRBD2 TRBV5-4 ASSLGVAGSWGTQY
TRBJ1-4 14 NA TRBV7-2 ASSPQARGTNEKLF
TRBJ1-1 14 TRBD1 TRBV4-1 ASSQVSGGNYLEAF
TRBJ1-2 7 NA TRBV20-1 SAREGYT